This record concerns one T cell receptor beta chain sequence. It has no known antigen specificity. Germline is not matched at one junction end, which may reflect a read error. The cohort was made up of roughly 670 healthy bone marrow donors. At the time of sampling, every cohort member was nominally healthy, though immune exposures that went unrecorded were likely present. The donor was CMV seronegative and was included in the group of hundreds of seronegative cohort members. Each donor provided a peripheral blood sample, and peripheral blood mononuclear cells were used for TCR beta sequencing. The Qiagen DNeasy Blood Extraction Kit was used to extract genomic DNA from the blood cell samples. The data stem from a study of cytomegalovirus exposure and HLA in healthy donors listed by TCRdb under 2017. With regard to the full study: In an earlier analysis of some 550 of the donors, about 270 Gb of sequence data and 100 million or so unique TCR beta sequences from 180 million or so T cells were reported. The T cell repertoires of some 700 subjects were profiled by immunosequencing and related to cytomegalovirus serostatus. Donor age, sex, ethnicity and CMV serostatus were collected together with the repertoire data. All discovery cohort repertoires had been generated on a single sequencing platform. Several DR-DQ haplotypes were treated as single units for association and clustering because of strong linkage in the cohort. About 320 gigabases of sequencing data and some 85 million unique TCR sequences were included in an early release covering 550 to 650 HLA-typed donors. Across 300 to 500 genotyped donors of the cohort, an average of about 240,000 unique TCR beta nucleotide sequences per donor were sequenced, and 15% to 20% of those sequences were non-productive. Besides the first cohort of roughly 700 subjects, a separate validation cohort made up of some 110 different subjects was used. A later analysis re-analyzed previously published TCR beta repertoires from roughly 600 donors and added high-resolution HLA genotyping to study TCR occurrence patterns. The genetic ancestry cluster associated with self-reported Caucasian donors included around four fifths of the roughly 360 genotyped donors. Typing coverage varied by locus: roughly 629-640 donors for A, B, C, DRB1 and DQB1; some 520 for DQA1; some 610 for DPA1; fewer than 480 for DPB1. The study aimed to test whether cataloging public T cell receptors could reveal signatures of past pathogen exposure. Genome-wide SNP genotypes for about three fifths of the 666 donors were used in a later genetic analysis, which treated that subset as a discovery cohort. The study combined high-throughput TCR immunosequencing, statistical association of individual TCRs with disease status, and machine learning to predict cytomegalovirus infection status. An earlier analysis of some 500 of the donors used high-throughput TCR beta sequencing to judge whether each TCR beta V gene segment behaved as functional or pseudogenic. Rather than using new phenotypic data, the later analysis identified candidate immune exposures from TCR beta sequences and from how often those sequences occurred across donors. Class I and class II HLA loci were covered by the typing at four-digit resolution.

Libraries were constructed by the immunoSEQ multiplex PCR assay. For the multiplex PCR, a mixture combining 60 forward primers for TCR Vbeta segments and 13 reverse primers for TCR Jbeta segments was used. The CDR3 region of rearranged TCR beta genes was amplified from genomic DNA with a multiplex PCR assay. Amplified TCR beta libraries were sequenced as 87-base-pair reads on the Illumina HiSeq System. The paper's data handling went like this. Across the roughly 640 repertoires, a later analysis counted some 80 million unique TCR beta chains, around 11 million of which were shared by at least two donors. Raw reads were error-corrected and collapsed into unique sequences by a nearest-neighbor algorithm in which closely related sequences were merged to remove PCR and sequencing errors. CDR3 sequences were aligned to IMGT reference sequences to assign V, D and J gene segments. For a sequence to be retained, a match of at least six nucleotides to both a V gene segment and a J gene segment was required. A rearrangement was called productive if the CDR3 had no stop codons and remained in frame with V and J, and every other rearrangement was called non-productive. Following IMGT convention, CDR3 was defined as the stretch from the second conserved V-encoded cysteine to the conserved J-encoded phenylalanine. The earlier analysis of some 540 of the donors excluded any sequence lacking an unambiguous match to a single V gene segment. An earlier analysis of approximately 590 of the donors classified V segments as functional when productive rearrangements were above 56.7% and as segregating when the standard deviation between donors was above 5%. A statistical classification framework was built to diagnose cytomegalovirus status from the catalog of TCR beta chain sequences. V and J gene assignment, in a later analysis, came from comparing TCR nucleotide sequences with IMGT/GENE-DB human TR gene sequences. A later analysis assigned CDR3 sequences and most-parsimonious VDJ recombination scenarios with the TCRdist pipeline. In a later analysis, each TCR beta chain was defined by its CDR3 amino acid sequence together with its V-gene family, and reads lacking a unique V-gene family were excluded. In a later analysis, 450 to 600 highly shared, low-generation-probability nucleotide sequences were removed to address suspected cross-contamination and a sequencing artifact. In a later analysis, a clonal expansion index for each public chain was calculated from normalized within-repertoire ranks of inferred template counts. In a later analysis, generation probabilities were computed with a VDJ recombination model fitted to out-of-frame rearrangements, and the resulting probabilities were checked against IGoR. In a later analysis, TCR-TCR, TCR-HLA and TCR-CMV co-occurrence was scored with hypergeometric tests, and a repertoire-size bias correction was applied to TCR pairs. A later analysis estimated false discovery rates by permuting HLA or CMV assignments 20 times. In a later analysis, co-occurring TCRs were grouped using DBSCAN, and TCRdist sequence similarity was added for clustering within HLA-allele-positive subsets. Repertoires with fewer than 30,000 or more than 120,000 public chains, plus five repertoires with anomalous nucleotide sharing, were excluded from co-occurrence clustering. In TCRdb, the immuneACCESS table is reduced to in-frame sequences with V and J assigned. These tables do not hold every clone; where another copy was compared, an unresolved V gene accounts for under half, and the others remain unexplained. V and J calls and clone size come straight from that table; D and trimming were deduced from the DNA. The sample data list approximately 140,000 clones, and about three quarters of these were observed just once. Jointly, the top ten make up around 1.2% of the sample.

From its cysteine to its phenylalanine, the CDR3 spans 20 amino acids. The DNA shown is the 60-base CDR3, in frame from base 1. CDR1 and CDR2, per the germline V gene, are LGHNA and YNFKEQ. Results the study describes overall, beyond this receptor: In vitro tests confirmed that a few of the cytomegalovirus-associated TCR beta chains recognize cytomegalovirus antigens. Roughly uniform sequencing depth across donors was assumed in presence/absence analyses, although this assumption may not hold. In the study, around 160 TCR beta chains were listed as associated with cytomegalovirus. Because counts were too low, under 20 rarely observed V segments, including chromosome 9 orphons, were left out of the earlier analysis of 587 of the donors. In a later analysis, HLA-associated TCR beta chains showed more clonal expansion and lower generation probabilities than non-associated chains that were equally common. Linkage disequilibrium might explain the correlated functional status among segregating V segments, but an unknown experimental factor could not be ruled out. A later analysis found that TCR association rates varied across HLA loci, with DRB1 alleles showing the most associated TCRs and HLA-C alleles the fewest. Because HLA typing was missing for some donors at each locus, association tests included only the typed subset. Most TCR sequences were observed very rarely across donors, whereas some public TCRs were present in many individuals. The classifier was reported to diagnose cytomegalovirus status with high specificity and sensitivity in both the original and validation cohorts. The authors suggested that the approach could potentially be extended to other disease states and immunological phenotypes. Because the 87-base-pair reads could not distinguish some IMGT-functional V segments, including TRBV6-2 and TRBV6-3, those segments were excluded. Strong co-occurrence of HLA alleles, especially DR and DQ, made assigning TCR associations to individual alleles difficult. A later analysis found that most CMV-associated TCR beta chains appeared HLA-restricted, with HLA associations seemingly driven largely by CMV exposure. The only immune exposure information available for the cohort was CMV serostatus. Compared with the roughly 670-donor mean, donors in an Asian-associated ancestry cluster had fewer N-insertions in productive TCRs, according to a later genetic analysis. A further reported finding was that TCR beta sequences accurately predicted the HLA-A and HLA-B alleles for most subjects in the first cohort. A later genetic analysis associated a missense DCLRE1C variant with V-gene and J-gene trimming of TCR beta chains, and an independent cohort replicated the association. In this cohort, only TCR beta chains were sequenced, and detectable features were limited by the absence of alpha or paired-chain data. In a later analysis, several top co-occurrence clusters were reported to appear linked to parvovirus B19, influenza, CMV and Epstein-Barr virus. A group of highly shared sequence variants was considered likely to be a technical artifact of the sequencing pipeline. A later analysis associated 16,951 TCR beta sequences with specific HLA alleles at a false discovery rate of 0.05. Broadly in line with IMGT annotations, most TCR beta V segments showed up in productive rearrangements about 87% or about 30% of the time in an earlier analysis of 450 to 750 of the donors.

Rearrangement joined TRBV4-2 to TRBJ1-3; 7 middle bases align to TRBD1. The sequencing sample was made of PBMCs. The sequence came from a middle-aged woman in good health and CMV-seronegative. At the DNA level, the sequence is TGTGCCAGCAGCCAAGATCCGGGGTTAGGGGGCTACTACTCTGGAAACACCACATATTTT. It specifies CASSQDPGLGGYYSGNTTYF.